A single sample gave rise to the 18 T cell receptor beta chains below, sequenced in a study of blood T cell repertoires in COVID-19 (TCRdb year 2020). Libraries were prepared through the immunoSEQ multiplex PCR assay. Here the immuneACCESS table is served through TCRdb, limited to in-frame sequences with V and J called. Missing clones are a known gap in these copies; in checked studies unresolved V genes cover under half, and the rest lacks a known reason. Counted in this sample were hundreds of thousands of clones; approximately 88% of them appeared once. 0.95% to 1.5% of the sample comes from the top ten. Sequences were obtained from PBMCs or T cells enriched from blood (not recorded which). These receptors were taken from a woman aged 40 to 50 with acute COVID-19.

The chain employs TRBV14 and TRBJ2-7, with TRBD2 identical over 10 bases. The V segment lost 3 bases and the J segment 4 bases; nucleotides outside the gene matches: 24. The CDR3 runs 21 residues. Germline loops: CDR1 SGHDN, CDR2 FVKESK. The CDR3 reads CASSQARDIGVLAGIGYEQYV. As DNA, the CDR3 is TGTGCCAGCAGCCAGGCAAGAGACATCGGGGTACTAGCGGGAATTGGTTACGAGCAGTACGTC.

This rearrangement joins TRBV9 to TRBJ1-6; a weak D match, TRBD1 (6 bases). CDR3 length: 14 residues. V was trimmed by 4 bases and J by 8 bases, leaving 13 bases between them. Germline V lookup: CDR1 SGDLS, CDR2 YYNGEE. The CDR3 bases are TGTGCCAGCAGCACTACAGGGTTGGATTCACCCCTCCACTTT. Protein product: CASSTTGLDSPLHF.

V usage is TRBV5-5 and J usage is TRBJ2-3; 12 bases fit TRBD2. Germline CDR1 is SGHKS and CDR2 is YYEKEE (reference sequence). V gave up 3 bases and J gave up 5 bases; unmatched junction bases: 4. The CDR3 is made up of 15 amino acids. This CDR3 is CASSSSGRARDTQYF. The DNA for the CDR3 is TGTGCCAGCAGCTCTAGCGGGAGGGCCAGAGATACGCAGTATTTT.

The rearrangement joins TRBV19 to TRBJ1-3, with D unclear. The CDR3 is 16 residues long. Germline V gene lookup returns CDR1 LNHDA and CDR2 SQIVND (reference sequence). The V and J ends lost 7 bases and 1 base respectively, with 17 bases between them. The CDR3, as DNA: TGTGCCAGTAAGTGGGGAGCAGGCGATTCTGGAAACACCATATATTTT. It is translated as CASKWGAGDSGNTIYF. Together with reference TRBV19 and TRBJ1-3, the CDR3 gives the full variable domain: DGGITQSPKYLFRKEGQNVTLSCEQNLNHDAMYWYRQDPGQGLRLIYYSQIVNDFQKGDIAEGYSVSREKKESFPLTVTSAQKNPTAFYLCASKWGAGDSGNTIYFGEGSWLTVV.

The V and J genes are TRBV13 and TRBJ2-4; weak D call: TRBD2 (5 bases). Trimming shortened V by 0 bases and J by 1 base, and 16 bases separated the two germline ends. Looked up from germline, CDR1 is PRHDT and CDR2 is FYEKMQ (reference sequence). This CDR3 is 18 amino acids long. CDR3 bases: TGTGCCAGCAGCTTAGGCCGGAATGGGGAGAAGGCCAAAAACATTCAGTACTTC. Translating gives CASSLGRNGEKAKNIQYF.

CDR3 protein: CASTPAGGPDTGELFF. The CDR3 nucleotides read TGTGCCAGCACCCCTGCGGGAGGGCCCGACACCGGGGAGCTGTTTTTT. The chain couples TRBV7-9 to TRBJ2-2; 9 bases agree with TRBD2. Germline trimming cut 7 bases from V and 3 bases from J; bases unmatched to any gene: 9. The length of the CDR3 is 16 residues. From germline, CDR1 is SEHNR and CDR2 FQNEAQ (reference sequence).

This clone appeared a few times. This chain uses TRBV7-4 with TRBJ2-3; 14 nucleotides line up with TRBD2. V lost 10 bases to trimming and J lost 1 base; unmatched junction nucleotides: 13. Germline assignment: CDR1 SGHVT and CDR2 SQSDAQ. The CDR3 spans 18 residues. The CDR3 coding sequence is TGTGCCACCCCAAGGGGGACTAGCGGGAGAGGGGGCACAGATACGCAGTATTTT. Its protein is CATPRGTSGRGGTDTQYF. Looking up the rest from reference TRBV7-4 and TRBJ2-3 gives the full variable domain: GAGVSQSPRYKVAKRGRDVALRCDSISGHVTLYWYRQTLGQGSEVLTYSQSDAQRDKSGRPSGRFSAERPERSVSTLKIQRTEQGDSAVYLCATPRGTSGRGGTDTQYFGPGTRLTVL.

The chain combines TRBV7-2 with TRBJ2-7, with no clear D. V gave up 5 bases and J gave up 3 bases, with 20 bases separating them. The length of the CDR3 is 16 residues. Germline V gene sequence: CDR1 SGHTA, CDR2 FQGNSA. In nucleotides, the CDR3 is TGTGCCAGCAGCCGCCGCACCAGCGTAAATTTCTACGAGCAGTACTTC. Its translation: CASSRRTSVNFYEQYF.

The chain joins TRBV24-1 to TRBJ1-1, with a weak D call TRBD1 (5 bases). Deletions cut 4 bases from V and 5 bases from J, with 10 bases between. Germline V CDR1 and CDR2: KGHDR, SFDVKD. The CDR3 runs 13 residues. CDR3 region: CATSEPGGTEAFF. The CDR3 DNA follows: TGTGCCACCAGTGAGCCCGGGGGGACTGAAGCTTTCTTT.

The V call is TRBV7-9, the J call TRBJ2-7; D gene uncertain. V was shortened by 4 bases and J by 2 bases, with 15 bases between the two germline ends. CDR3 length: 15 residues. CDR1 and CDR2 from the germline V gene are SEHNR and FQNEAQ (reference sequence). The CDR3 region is CASSSVSVFPYEQYF. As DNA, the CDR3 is TGTGCCAGCAGCTCCGTGTCGGTCTTCCCCTACGAGCAGTACTTC.

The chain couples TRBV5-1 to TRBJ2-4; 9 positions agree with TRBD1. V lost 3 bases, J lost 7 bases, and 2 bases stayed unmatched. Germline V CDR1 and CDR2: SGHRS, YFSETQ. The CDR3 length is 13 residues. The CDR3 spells CASSYGQGNIQYF. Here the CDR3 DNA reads TGCGCCAGCAGCTACGGACAGGGGAACATTCAGTACTTC.

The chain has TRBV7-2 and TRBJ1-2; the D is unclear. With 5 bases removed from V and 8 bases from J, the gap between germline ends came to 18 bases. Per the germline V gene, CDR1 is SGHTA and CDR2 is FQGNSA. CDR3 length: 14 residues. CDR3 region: CASSQRQTFGGYTF. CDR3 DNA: TGTGCCAGCAGCCAGCGCCAAACATTCGGGGGCTACACCTTC.

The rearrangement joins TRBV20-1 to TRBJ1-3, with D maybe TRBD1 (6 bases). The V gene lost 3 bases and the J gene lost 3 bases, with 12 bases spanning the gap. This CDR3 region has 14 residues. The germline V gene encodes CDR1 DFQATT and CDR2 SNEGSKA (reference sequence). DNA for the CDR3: TGCAGTGCTAGTCCGGCAGGGGTTGGAAACACCATATATTTT. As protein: CSASPAGVGNTIYF.

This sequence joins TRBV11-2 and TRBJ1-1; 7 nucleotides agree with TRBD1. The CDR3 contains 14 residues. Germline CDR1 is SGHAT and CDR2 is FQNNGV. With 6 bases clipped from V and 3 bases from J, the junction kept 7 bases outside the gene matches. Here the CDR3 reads CASSKTGAYTEAFF. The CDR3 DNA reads TGTGCCAGCAGTAAAACAGGGGCTTACACTGAAGCTTTCTTT.

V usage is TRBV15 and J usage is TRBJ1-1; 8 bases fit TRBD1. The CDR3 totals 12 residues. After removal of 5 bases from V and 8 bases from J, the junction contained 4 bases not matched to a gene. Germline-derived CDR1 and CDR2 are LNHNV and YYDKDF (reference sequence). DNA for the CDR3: TGTGCCACCAGCGGGGACAGGCCCGAAGCTTTCTTT. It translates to CATSGDRPEAFF.

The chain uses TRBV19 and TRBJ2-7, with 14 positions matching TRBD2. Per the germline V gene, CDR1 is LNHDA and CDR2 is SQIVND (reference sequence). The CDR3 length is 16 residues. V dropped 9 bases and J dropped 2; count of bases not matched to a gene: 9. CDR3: CASTGTSGSGPYEQYF. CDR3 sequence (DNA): TGTGCCAGCACCGGGACTAGCGGGAGCGGTCCCTACGAGCAGTACTTC.

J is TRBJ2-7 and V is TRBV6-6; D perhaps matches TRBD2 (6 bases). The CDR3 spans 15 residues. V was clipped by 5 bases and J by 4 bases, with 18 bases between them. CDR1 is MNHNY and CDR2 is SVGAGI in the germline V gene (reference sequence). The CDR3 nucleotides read TGTGCCAGCAGTCCAGACAACCGGGGGTTGTACGAGCAGTACTTC. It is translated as CASSPDNRGLYEQYF.

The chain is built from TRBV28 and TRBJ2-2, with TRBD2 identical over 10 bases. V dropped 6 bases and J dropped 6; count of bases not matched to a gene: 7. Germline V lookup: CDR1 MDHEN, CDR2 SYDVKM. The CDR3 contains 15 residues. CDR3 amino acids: CASSSPSGSSGELFF. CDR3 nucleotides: TGTGCCAGCAGCAGTCCTAGCGGGAGCTCCGGGGAGCTGTTTTTT.